The entry that follows covers one TCR beta chain sequence. Its target antigen remains unknown. In total, roughly 710 healthy bone marrow donors made up the cohort. At the time of sampling, every cohort member was nominally healthy, though immune exposures that went unrecorded were likely present. The donor was CMV seronegative and was included in the group of a few hundred seronegative cohort members. A peripheral blood sample was provided by each donor, and peripheral blood mononuclear cells were used for TCR beta sequencing. Genomic DNA was extracted from the blood cell samples with the Qiagen DNeasy Blood Extraction Kit. Library method: the immunoSEQ multiplex PCR assay. The multiplex PCR relied on a mix of 60 forward primers for TCR Vbeta segments and 13 reverse primers for TCR Jbeta segments. The CDR3 region of rearranged TCR beta genes was amplified from genomic DNA with a multiplex PCR assay. Amplified TCR beta libraries were sequenced as 87-base-pair reads on the Illumina HiSeq System. In the original analysis: In a later analysis, tens of millions of unique TCR beta chains were counted across the approximately 640 repertoires, and about 10 million of these chains were shared by at least two donors. To remove PCR and sequencing errors, raw reads were error-corrected and collapsed into unique sequences using a nearest-neighbor algorithm that merged closely related sequences. CDR3 sequences were aligned to IMGT reference sequences to assign V, D and J gene segments. For a sequence to be retained, at least a six-nucleotide match to both a V gene segment and a J gene segment was required. Rearrangements were classified as productive when the CDR3 lacked stop codons and remained in frame with V and J, and all other rearrangements were classified as non-productive. Following IMGT convention, CDR3 was defined as the stretch from the second conserved V-encoded cysteine up to the conserved J-encoded phenylalanine. In an earlier analysis of around 570 of the donors, sequences lacking an unambiguous match to a single V gene segment were excluded. An earlier analysis of 500 to 700 of the donors classified V segments as functional when productive rearrangements were above 56.7% and as segregating when the standard deviation between donors was above 5%. A statistical classification framework was developed to diagnose cytomegalovirus status using the catalog of TCR beta chain sequences. V and J gene assignment, in a later analysis, came from comparing TCR nucleotide sequences with IMGT/GENE-DB human TR gene sequences. The TCRdist pipeline was used in a later analysis to assign CDR3 sequences and most-parsimonious VDJ recombination scenarios. In a later analysis, each TCR beta chain was defined by its CDR3 amino acid sequence together with its V-gene family, and reads lacking a unique V-gene family were excluded. In a later analysis, 450 to 600 highly shared, low-generation-probability nucleotide sequences were removed to address suspected cross-contamination and a sequencing artifact. In a later analysis, a clonal expansion index was calculated for each public chain from normalized within-repertoire ranks of inferred template counts. A later analysis computed generation probabilities with a VDJ recombination model fitted to out-of-frame rearrangements, and checked the results against IGoR. Hypergeometric tests were used in a later analysis to score TCR-TCR, TCR-HLA and TCR-CMV co-occurrence, with a repertoire-size bias correction applied to the TCR pairs. In a later analysis, false discovery rates were estimated by permuting HLA or CMV assignments 20 times. A later analysis grouped co-occurring TCRs with DBSCAN, adding TCRdist sequence similarity when clustering within HLA-allele-positive subsets. Co-occurrence clustering excluded repertoires with fewer than 30,000 or more than 120,000 public chains, plus five with anomalous nucleotide sharing. TCRdb mirrors the immuneACCESS table, restricted to in-frame sequences. Some clones are absent from its copies; in checked studies, under half trace to an unresolved V gene, and the reason for the others is unknown. The V and J calls and clone size were taken over from that table, and D and trimming were inferred from the DNA. The sample's table covers around 75,000 clones. The top ten hold less than 6% of the sample.

This sample was taken from a study of cytomegalovirus exposure and HLA in healthy donors (dated by TCRdb to about 2017). Regarding the research as a whole: An earlier analysis of roughly 630 of the donors reported approximately 290 Gb of sequence data and around 110 million unique TCR beta sequences from around 200 million T cells. Roughly 5 DR-DQ haplotypes were handled as single units for association and clustering, since linkage in the cohort was strong. About 310 gigabases of sequencing data and tens of millions of unique TCR sequences were included in an early release covering roughly 700 HLA-typed donors. In a later genetic analysis, genome-wide SNP genotypes for 398 of the 666 donors were used, and that subset was treated as a discovery cohort. The genetic ancestry cluster associated with self-reported Caucasian donors included about 81% of the roughly 400 genotyped donors. To predict cytomegalovirus infection status, the study combined high-throughput TCR immunosequencing, statistical association of individual TCRs with disease status, and machine learning. Across some 400 genotyped donors of the cohort, an average of roughly 250,000 unique TCR beta nucleotide sequences per donor were sequenced, and 15% to 20% of those sequences were non-productive. Donor age, sex, ethnicity and CMV serostatus were compiled alongside the repertoire data. Typing coverage differed by locus: A, B, C, DRB1 and DQB1 were typed in roughly 629-640 donors, DQA1 in around 500, DPA1 in 600 to 610, and DPB1 in roughly 470. Rather than using new phenotypic data, the later analysis identified candidate immune exposures from TCR beta sequences and from how often those sequences occurred across donors. All discovery cohort repertoires had been generated using a single sequencing platform. The T cell repertoires of some 700 subjects were profiled by immunosequencing and related to cytomegalovirus serostatus. Along with the roughly 710-subject first cohort, a separate validation cohort of 120 different subjects was used. An earlier analysis of 450 to 750 of the donors used high-throughput TCR beta sequencing to judge whether each TCR beta V gene segment behaved as functional or pseudogenic. The study aimed to test whether cataloging public T cell receptors could reveal signatures of past pathogen exposure. To study patterns of TCR occurrence, a later analysis re-analyzed previously published TCR beta repertoires from several hundred donors and added high-resolution HLA genotyping. HLA typing covered class I and class II loci at four-digit resolution.

The CDR3, from cysteine to phenylalanine, totals 15 residues. Just the 45-base CDR3 DNA is kept, in frame starting at base 1. The germline V gene gives CDR1 as SGHVS and CDR2 as FNYEAQ. Trimming at the junction amounts to 2 bases on V and 4 bases on J, and the germline ends lie 13 bases apart. The study at large found these results: A later analysis reported that several top co-occurrence clusters appeared linked to parvovirus B19, influenza, CMV and Epstein-Barr virus. A few of the identified cytomegalovirus-associated TCR beta chains were confirmed in vitro to be specific for cytomegalovirus antigens. Sequencing depth was assumed to be roughly uniform across donors in the presence/absence analyses, though that assumption may not hold. A further reported finding was that TCR beta sequences accurately predicted the HLA-A and HLA-B alleles for most subjects in the first cohort. For the cohort, immune exposure information was limited to CMV serostatus. Specific HLA alleles were associated with some 15,000 TCR beta sequences at a false discovery rate of 0.05 in a later analysis. In this cohort, only TCR beta chains were sequenced, and detectable features were limited by the absence of alpha or paired-chain data. Some IMGT-functional V segments, including TRBV6-2 and TRBV6-3, could not be told apart with the 87-base-pair reads, so those segments were excluded. Most TCR sequences were observed very rarely across donors, whereas some public TCRs were present in many individuals. In a later genetic analysis, a missense DCLRE1C variant was associated with V-gene and J-gene trimming of TCR beta chains, and the association was replicated in an independent cohort. Because counts were too low, some 17 rarely observed V segments, including chromosome 9 orphons, were left out of the earlier analysis of about 500 of the donors. In a later analysis, most CMV-associated TCR beta chains were found to appear HLA-restricted, with HLA associations seemingly driven largely by CMV exposure. HLA typing was unavailable for some donors at each locus, so association tests used only the typed subset. According to a later genetic analysis, donors in an Asian-associated ancestry cluster had fewer N-insertions in productive TCRs than the approximately 670-donor mean. According to a later analysis, TCR association rates differed among HLA loci, with DRB1 alleles showing the most associated TCRs and HLA-C alleles showing the fewest. When HLA alleles, especially DR and DQ, strongly co-occurred, TCR associations were difficult to assign to individual alleles. Compared with equally common non-associated chains, HLA-associated TCR beta chains in a later analysis were more clonally expanded and had lower generation probabilities. Cytomegalovirus status was reported to be diagnosed by the classifier with high specificity and sensitivity in both the original and validation cohorts. In an earlier analysis of about 600 of the donors, most TCR beta V segments appeared in productive rearrangements about 90% or about 30% of the time, broadly matching IMGT annotations. According to the authors, the approach could potentially be generalized to other disease states and immunological phenotypes. Linkage disequilibrium might explain the correlated functional status among segregating V segments, but an unknown experimental factor could not be ruled out. A group of highly shared sequence variants was considered likely to be a technical artifact of the sequencing pipeline. The study listed 150 to 200 TCR beta chains as associated with cytomegalovirus.

In this chain, TRBV7-6 is recombined with TRBJ2-3, with a weak D call of TRBD2 (5 bases match). The source is a man aged 35 to 55 in good health and CMV-seronegative. The sequenced material came from PBMCs. The nucleotide sequence reads as follows: TGTGCCAGCAGCTTACTAGGGTTTAGCGCAGATACGCAGTATTTT. Its amino acids are CASSLLGFSADTQYF.